The present T cell receptor beta chain was sequenced within a study of cytomegalovirus exposure and HLA in healthy donors. Turning to this clone: Its specificity is not known.

The junction had 4 bases not matched to a gene; V was cut back by 5 bases and J by 5 bases. Germline CDR1 and CDR2: MNHEY and SMNVEV (reference sequence). The CDR3 totals 15 residues. With 60 Vbeta and 13 Jbeta primers, the PCR was carried out. TCRdb's table, derived via immunoSEQ multiplex PCR, lists solely in-frame clones and lacks some. This sample's table has some 160,000 clones. Study-level findings and limits: The study put around 180 TCR beta chains on its list as cytomegalovirus-associated. Several V segments, TRBV6-2 and TRBV6-3 among them, could not be told apart and were dropped. Equally common other TCR beta chains were less clonally expanded than HLA-associated ones, a later analysis found. The presence/absence work took it that sequencing depth was about the same across donors.

Sequencing used PBMCs. This rearrangement joins TRBV27 to TRBJ1-5; TRBD1 aligns across 12 bases. The TCR sequence derives from a man aged 25 to 45 in good health and CMV-seronegative. CDR3 residues: CASSRGTGGDQPQHF. In DNA, the CDR3 is TGTGCCAGCAGTCGGGGGACAGGGGGCGATCAGCCCCAGCATTTT.